This TCR beta chain was observed in a study of human T cells and chemical hapten exposure. TCRdb analysed the RACE reads with MiXCR anew, one entry per CDR3 protein. Of more than 250,000 distinct CDR3 sequences listed, around 7.7% are singletons. This clonotype was counted a few times. Trimming stripped 3 bases from V and 0 bases from J, with 11 bases between. The CDR3 is 15 amino acids. The germline V gene encodes CDR1 SGHKS and CDR2 YYEKEE (reference sequence). Time point noted: pre-sensitization, week 0. Described treatment: therapeutic diphenylcyclopropenone sensitization with weekly scalp DPC. V and J are TRBV5-5 and TRBJ2-3; D is undetermined. The sequence was collected from a man younger than 35 with alopecia areata. Some clones in this sample may be carry-over from other donors' samples. The material was whole blood, obtained in connection with sensitization to the hapten diphenylcyclopropenone (DPC). The CDR3 DNA reads TGTGCCAGCAGCTCCGAATTCGCTAGCACAGATACGCAGTATTTT. Translated: CASSSEFASTDTQYF.